The 30 T cell receptor beta chains listed next were all sequenced from one sample in a study of blood T cell repertoires in COVID-19. Clones were read by immunoSEQ multiplex PCR, and TCRdb kept only the in-frame ones, dropping some. The table shows fewer than 150,000 clones, with approximately 84% occurring only once. Sequenced sample: PBMCs or T cells enriched from blood (not recorded which). These receptors originate from a young woman who had been exposed to COVID-19.

As regards this clone: The sample carries other DNA sequences with the same CDR3. The chain recombines TRBV11-2 with TRBJ2-3; D is possibly TRBD2 (6 bases). V lost 3 bases and J lost 3, with 7 bases in between. Germline V lookup: CDR1 SGHAT, CDR2 FQNNGV. This CDR3 contains 13 residues. CDR3 coding DNA: TGTGCCAGCAGCTTGGCGGGAACAGATACGCAGTATTTT. Amino acids: CASSLAGTDTQYF. The variable domain in full, completed from reference TRBV11-2 and TRBJ2-3, reads EAGVAQSPRYKIIEKRQSVAFWCNPISGHATLYWYQQILGQGPKLLIQFQNNGVVDDSQLPKDRFSAERLKGVDSTLKIQPAKLEDSAVYLCASSLAGTDTQYFGPGTRLTVL.

V gene TRBV5-1 combines with J gene TRBJ1-5; 7 nucleotides align to TRBD1. The V gene's germline CDR1 is SGHRS and CDR2 YFSETQ. The junction had 6 bases not matched to a gene; V was cut back by 0 bases and J by 3 bases. The length of the CDR3 is 16 residues. CDR3 bases: TGCGCCAGCAGCTTGGGGGGACAGAACAACAATCAGCCCCAGCATTTT. Translated, it gives CASSLGGQNNNQPQHF.

V gene TRBV30 combines with J gene TRBJ2-7, with a weak D call TRBD1 (6 bases). CDR3 size: 12 residues. Germline CDR1 is GTSNPN and CDR2 is SVGIG (reference sequence). The V and J ends lost 1 base and 9 bases respectively, with 13 bases between them. The CDR3 sequence is CAWSGYRVGQYF. The CDR3 DNA reads as TGTGCCTGGAGTGGTTACAGGGTCGGGCAGTACTTC.

J is TRBJ2-1 and V is TRBV7-9; 7 bases fit TRBD1. J was trimmed by 3 bases and V by 5 bases; bases with no gene match: 7. CDR3 length: 15 residues. Per the germline V gene, CDR1 is SEHNR and CDR2 is FQNEAQ (reference sequence). CDR3 protein: CASSTGDKGYNEQFF. DNA for the CDR3: TGTGCCAGCAGCACAGGGGACAAGGGCTACAATGAGCAGTTCTTC.

The chain combines TRBV28 with TRBJ1-5; D is ambiguous. The CDR3 loop spans 14 amino acids. CDR1 is MDHEN, CDR2 SYDVKM, per germline. Trimming removed 1 base from V and 2 bases from J, with 6 bases in between. The CDR3 coding sequence is TGTGCCAGCAGTTTATATCAGGGCAATCAGCCCCAGCATTTT. Translating it yields CASSLYQGNQPQHF.

The CDR3 here is CASTPSQGGTGELFF. In nucleotides, the CDR3 is TGTGCCAGTACCCCATCACAGGGTGGGACCGGGGAGCTGTTTTTT. The chain recombines TRBV19 with TRBJ2-2, with D possibly TRBD1 on 6 matching bases. The CDR3 extends over 15 amino acids. The ends were cut back, 7 bases at V and 5 bases at J, with 17 bases in the middle. Looked up from germline, CDR1 is LNHDA and CDR2 is SQIVND (reference sequence).

The chain uses TRBV7-9 and TRBJ2-1; possible D gene TRBD2, 5 bases. Germline CDR1 SEHNR, CDR2 FQNEAQ (reference sequence). The CDR3 sequence is 16 residues long. V lost 2 bases and J lost 1, with 12 bases in between. CDR3 in DNA: TGTGCCAGCAGCTTATACCGAGGGCAATCCTACAATGAGCAGTTCTTC. Translated, it gives CASSLYRGQSYNEQFF. Full variable domain (outside the CDR3, taken from reference TRBV7-9 and TRBJ2-1): DTGVSQNPRHKITKRGQNVTFRCDPISEHNRLYWYRQTLGQGPEFLTYFQNEAQLEKSRLLSDRFSAERPKGSFSTLEIQRTEQGDSAMYLCASSLYRGQSYNEQFFGPGTRLTVL.

The rearrangement links TRBV27 to TRBJ1-1, with D unresolved. CDR3 size: 16 residues. Trimming took off 2 bases at V and 2 bases at J, with 15 bases between the two ends. CDR1 and CDR2 (germline): MNHEY, SMNVEV (reference sequence). CDR3 amino acids: CASSLGQTRPNTEAFF. For the CDR3, the DNA is TGTGCCAGCAGTTTAGGGCAGACAAGGCCTAACACTGAAGCTTTCTTT.

The chain recombines TRBV14 with TRBJ2-7; unclear D gene. V was pared by 4 bases and J by 6 bases, with 13 bases between. The CDR3 contains 13 residues. The V gene's germline CDR1 is SGHDN and CDR2 FVKESK. The CDR3 loop reads CASSRVLRFEQYF. CDR3 DNA: TGTGCCAGCAGCCGCGTGTTGCGTTTCGAGCAGTACTTC.

The rearrangement links TRBV28 to TRBJ1-2; possible D gene TRBD1, 6 bases. Germline V gives CDR1 MDHEN, CDR2 SYDVKM. V lost 6 bases and J 2 bases, leaving 16 bases between the germline ends. CDR3 length: 15 amino acids. The CDR3 DNA is TGTGCCAGCAGCCTGGGACATACCGGGAACTATGGCTACACCTTC. Translated: CASSLGHTGNYGYTF.

The chain combines TRBV28 with TRBJ1-5; D is undetermined. This CDR3 has 11 amino acids. V was pared by 2 bases and J by 9 bases, with 5 bases between. Looked up from germline, CDR1 is MDHEN and CDR2 is SYDVKM. This CDR3 is CASSLGGPQHF. The CDR3 DNA is TGTGCCAGCAGTTTAGGAGGGCCCCAGCATTTT.

The chain employs TRBV27 and TRBJ2-1; 8 nucleotides agree with TRBD2. This CDR3 has 20 residues. Germline trimming cut 0 bases from V and 4 bases from J; bases unmatched to any gene: 17. Germline lookup yields CDR1 MNHEY and CDR2 SMNVEV (reference sequence). The DNA of the CDR3 is TGTGCCAGCAGTTTATCTTTCCGCGGTTCAGCGGGAGCGGGGTACAATGAGCAGTTCTTC. Translation gives CASSLSFRGSAGAGYNEQFF.

This clone has just one count. The CDR3 sequence is CASSLGPASGATDTQYF. The CDR3 nucleotides read TGCGCCAGCAGCTTGGGTCCGGCTAGCGGGGCCACAGATACGCAGTATTTT. The chain joins TRBV5-1 to TRBJ2-3; 9 bases match TRBD2. With V trimmed by 0 bases and J by 2 bases, 7 bases remained unmatched. The CDR3 length is 17 residues. Germline-derived CDR1 and CDR2 are SGHRS and YFSETQ.

The chain couples TRBV6-2 or TRBV6-3 to TRBJ1-5; 7 nucleotides agree with TRBD1. Germline V gives CDR1 MNHEY, CDR2 SVGEGT. The length of the CDR3 is 16 residues. Trimming removed 1 base from V and 0 bases from J; junction bases left unmatched: 3. The CDR3 nucleotides read TGTGCCAGCAGTTACTTCGGGACAGATAGCAATCAGCCCCAGCATTTT. Encoded protein: CASSYFGTDSNQPQHF.

This clone was picked up one time. The rearrangement joins TRBV4-3 to TRBJ2-1, with 11 bases fitting TRBD2. The trim removed 0 bases at V and 7 bases at J, leaving 11 bases unmatched. Germline assignment: CDR1 LGHNA and CDR2 YSLEER. The CDR3 extends over 18 amino acids. In DNA form, the CDR3 reads TGCGCCAGCAGCCAAGAATCTGTCACTAGCGGGAGACTTAATGAGCAGTTCTTC. Its translation: CASSQESVTSGRLNEQFF.

The chain combines TRBV7-2 with TRBJ2-4; TRBD2 matches 7 bases. J was trimmed by 1 base and V by 6 bases; bases with no gene match: 9. This CDR3 region has 16 residues. Looked up from germline, CDR1 is SGHTA and CDR2 is FQGNSA. The CDR3 reads CASSPQWGGAKNIQYF. The CDR3 DNA reads as TGTGCCAGCAGTCCACAGTGGGGGGGTGCCAAAAACATTCAGTACTTC.

The rearrangement links TRBV28 to TRBJ1-1; D is undetermined. Germline values: CDR1 MDHEN, CDR2 SYDVKM. Between the trimmed V and J ends, which lost 2 bases and 5 bases, there was a span of 12 bases. The CDR3 spans 14 residues. For the CDR3, the DNA is TGTGCCAGCAGTTTAGACCCCCCAGGAACTGAAGCTTTCTTT. Translation gives CASSLDPPGTEAFF.

This chain uses TRBV9 with TRBJ2-7, with 7 bases matching TRBD1. This CDR3 has 15 amino acids. The V gene end was trimmed by 4 bases and the J gene end by 3 bases; junction bases not matched to a gene: 10. Germline V gene sequence: CDR1 SGDLS, CDR2 YYNGEE. The CDR3 loop reads CASSPTGTENYEQYF. The CDR3 DNA sequence: TGTGCCAGCAGCCCGACCGGGACAGAAAACTACGAGCAGTACTTC.

The chain recombines TRBV12-5 with TRBJ2-3; no definite D call. CDR1 is LGHNT and CDR2 is FRNRAP in the germline V gene. Trimming pared 5 bases from V and 0 bases from J, leaving 3 bases between. The CDR3 sequence is 12 residues long. The CDR3 is CASGLSTDTQYF. CDR3 bases: TGTGCTAGTGGTCTTAGCACAGATACGCAGTATTTT. Full variable domain (missing parts from reference TRBV12-5 and TRBJ2-3): DARVTQTPRHKVTEMGQEVTMRCQPILGHNTVFWYRQTMMQGLELLAYFRNRAPLDDSGMPKDRFSAEMPDATLATLKIQPSEPRDSAVYFCASGLSTDTQYFGPGTRLTVL.

The chain carries TRBV12-5 and TRBJ2-5, with 9 bases lining up with TRBD2. V lost 2 bases, J lost 4 bases, and 5 bases stayed unmatched. The CDR3 spans 15 residues. The germline CDR1 and CDR2 sequences are LGHNT and FRNRAP. In nucleotides, the CDR3 is TGTGCTAGTGGTTTGCTGTCTAGCGGGATAGAGACCCAGTACTTC. Its translation is CASGLLSSGIETQYF.

V is TRBV6-6 and J is TRBJ1-2; no reliable D call. V was shortened by 2 bases and J by 8 bases, with 9 bases between the two germline ends. The CDR3 is 12 residues long. Per the germline V gene, CDR1 is MNHNY and CDR2 is SVGAGI (reference sequence). The CDR3 region is CASSYRTGGYTF. DNA of the CDR3: TGTGCCAGCAGTTACCGGACTGGAGGCTACACCTTC.

The chain employs TRBV7-9 and TRBJ2-3, with D maybe TRBD1 (5 bases). CDR1 and CDR2 from the germline V gene are SEHNR and FQNEAQ (reference sequence). This CDR3 has 14 residues. V was shortened by 5 bases and J by 2 bases, with 11 bases between the two germline ends. For the CDR3, the DNA is TGTGCCAGCAGCCCCGACAGAAACACAGATACGCAGTATTTT. It codes for CASSPDRNTDTQYF.

Regarding this clone: The germline gene is not matched at one end of the junction; a read error may be the cause. This sequence joins TRBV7-3 and TRBJ2-1, with 10 bases fitting TRBD2. Germline assignment: CDR1 SGHTA and CDR2 FQGTGA. The CDR3 spans 15 residues. The CDR3, as DNA: TGTGCCAGCAGCATAACTAGCGGGACCGGGGCTGAGCAGTTCTTC. This translates into CASSITSGTGAEQFF.

This chain uses TRBV9 with TRBJ1-2, with TRBD1 as a possible D gene (6 bases). Between the trimmed V and J ends, which lost 3 bases and 0 bases, there was a span of 12 bases. The germline V gene has CDR1 SGDLS and CDR2 YYNGEE. The CDR3 sequence is 15 residues long. Written as DNA, the CDR3 is TGTGCCAGCAGCGCTACAGGGATATCTAACTATGGCTACACCTTC. Translation gives CASSATGISNYGYTF.

The chain carries TRBV2 and TRBJ2-2; D perhaps matches TRBD1 (6 bases). The germline V and J ends were trimmed by 2 bases and 1 base, with 8 bases remaining between them. This CDR3 has 15 residues. The V gene's germline CDR1 is SNHLY and CDR2 FYNNEI. The CDR3 nucleotides are TGTGCCAGCAGTGAAACAGGGATGAACACCGGGGAGCTGTTTTTT. Protein sequence: CASSETGMNTGELFF.

This chain connects TRBV12-3 or TRBV12-4 to TRBJ1-2; D is unresolved. The CDR3 totals 12 residues. Deletions cut 4 bases from V and 1 base from J, with 4 bases between. The CDR3 coding sequence is TGTGCCAGCAGTTACAGTAACTATGGCTACACCTTC. Protein product: CASSYSNYGYTF.

The chain uses TRBV24-1 and TRBJ2-3; tentative D call: TRBD1 (6 bases). In germline, CDR1 is KGHDR, CDR2 SFDVKD. This CDR3 is built from 18 residues. Trimming pared 3 bases from V and 0 bases from J, leaving 18 bases between. The CDR3 DNA follows: TGTGCCACCAGTGATCCGGAGTGGCAGGGGCCTAGCACAGATACGCAGTATTTT. It codes for CATSDPEWQGPSTDTQYF.

V is TRBV29-1 and J is TRBJ1-1, with 8 bases matching TRBD1. CDR1 and CDR2 from the germline V gene are SQVTM and ANQGSEA. The CDR3 spans 13 residues. The V gene end was trimmed by 4 bases and the J gene end by 3 bases; junction bases not matched to a gene: 4. CDR3 bases: TGCAGCGTTGGAAAACAGGGGGACACTGAAGCTTTCTTT. Translating gives CSVGKQGDTEAFF.

The chain uses TRBV4-1 and TRBJ2-1; no reliable D call. The V gene lost 1 base and the J gene lost 3 bases, with 10 bases spanning the gap. The CDR3 extends over 15 amino acids. Germline lookup yields CDR1 MGHRA and CDR2 YSYEKL. The CDR3 DNA is TGCGCCAGCAGCCAAGGGCCGGAGAGCTACAATGAGCAGTTCTTC. Translation gives CASSQGPESYNEQFF.

This chain uses TRBV6-5 with TRBJ1-1, with 8 bases lining up with TRBD1. The CDR3 runs 16 residues. V dropped 0 bases and J dropped 2; count of bases not matched to a gene: 5. Germline CDR1 reads MNHEY; CDR2 reads SVGAGI. CDR3 in amino acids: CASSYSMAGGNTEAFF. CDR3 nucleotide sequence: TGTGCCAGCAGTTACTCGATGGCAGGGGGCAACACTGAAGCTTTCTTT.